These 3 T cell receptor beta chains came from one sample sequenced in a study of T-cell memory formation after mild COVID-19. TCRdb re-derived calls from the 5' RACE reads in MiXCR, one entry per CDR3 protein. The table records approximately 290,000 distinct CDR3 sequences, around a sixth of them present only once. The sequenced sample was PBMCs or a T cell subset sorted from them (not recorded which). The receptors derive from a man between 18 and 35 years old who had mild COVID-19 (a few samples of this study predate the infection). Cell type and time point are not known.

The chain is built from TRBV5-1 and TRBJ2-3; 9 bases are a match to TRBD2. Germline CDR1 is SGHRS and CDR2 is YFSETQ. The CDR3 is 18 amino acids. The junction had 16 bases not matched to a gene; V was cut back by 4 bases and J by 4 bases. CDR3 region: CASSAGRGGASFADTQYF. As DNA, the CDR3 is TGCGCCAGCAGCGCTGGCCGCGGGGGGGCCTCCTTCGCAGATACGCAGTATTTT.

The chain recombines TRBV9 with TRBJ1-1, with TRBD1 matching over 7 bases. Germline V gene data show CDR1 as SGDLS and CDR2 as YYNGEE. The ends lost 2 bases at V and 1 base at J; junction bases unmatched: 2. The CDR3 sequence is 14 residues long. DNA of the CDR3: TGTGCCAGCAGCGTGGGGACAGAGAACACTGAAGCTTTCTTT. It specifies CASSVGTENTEAFF. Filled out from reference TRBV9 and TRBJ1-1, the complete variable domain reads DSGVTQTPKHLITATGQRVTLRCSPRSGDLSVYWYQQSLDQGLQFLIQYYNGEERAKGNILERFSAQQFPDLHSELNLSSLELGDSALYFCASSVGTENTEAFFGQGTRLTVV.

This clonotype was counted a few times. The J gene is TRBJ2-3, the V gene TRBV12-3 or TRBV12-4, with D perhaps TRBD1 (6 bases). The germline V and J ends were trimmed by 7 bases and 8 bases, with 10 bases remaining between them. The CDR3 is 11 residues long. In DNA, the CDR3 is TGTGCCAGCAAGGGGGTAGTTACGCAGTATTTT. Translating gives CASKGVVTQYF.